Listed here are 21 T cell receptor beta chains from one sample, sequenced in a study of T cells in Graves' hyperthyroidism and ophthalmopathy. RNA transcripts provided the source from which TCR beta CDR3 regions were amplified. HTBI primers were employed in a first-round RT-PCR of the TCR CDR3. A single record per CDR3 protein comes from TCRdb applying MiXCR to the multiplex PCR reads. Of about 270,000 distinct CDR3 sequences in the sample, 20% to 25% are singletons; the top ten hold roughly 60%. The sample was blood. These receptors originate from a man aged 25-45 years with Graves' ophthalmopathy.

V is TRBV28 and J is TRBJ1-2; 7 nucleotides match TRBD1. Germline CDR1 MDHEN, CDR2 SYDVKM. J was trimmed by 7 bases and V by 6 bases; bases with no gene match: 5. The CDR3 covers 12 residues. CDR3 DNA sequence: TGTGCCAGCAGCCTAAACAGGGGTGGCTACACCTTC. Translated: CASSLNRGGYTF.

This clonotype occurred a few times. The chain couples TRBV20-1 to TRBJ2-7, with a tentative D call TRBD1 (6 bases). The germline V and J ends were trimmed by 7 bases and 7 bases, with 17 bases remaining between them. CDR3 length equals 12 residues. Germline V gene sequence: CDR1 DFQATT, CDR2 SNEGSKA (reference sequence). CDR3 sequence reads: CSVGGPLLEQYF. The CDR3 region has the DNA TGCAGTGTAGGGGGACCTCTTTTAGAGCAGTACTTC.

The rearrangement uses TRBV19 and TRBJ2-1, with TRBD1 as a possible D gene (6 bases). CDR1 and CDR2 (germline): LNHDA, SQIVND (reference sequence). The CDR3 sequence is 12 residues long. Trimming left V 6 bases short and J 7 bases short, with 10 bases between. The CDR3 DNA reads TGTGCCAGTAGGAACAGGGAGAATGAGCAGTTCTTC. Protein: CASRNRENEQFF.

About this clonotype: A much larger clone sits a single nucleotide away, making a read error possible. The chain combines TRBV11-1 with TRBJ2-1; D is perhaps TRBD1 or TRBD2 (6 bases each). The CDR3 runs to 15 residues. Trimming pared 0 bases from V and 6 bases from J, leaving 12 bases between. In germline, CDR1 is SGHAT, CDR2 FQDESV (reference sequence). DNA of the CDR3: TGTGCCAGCAGCTTAGCCAGGACAGCGGGCAATGAGCAGTTCTTC. It codes for CASSLARTAGNEQFF.

The chain is built from TRBV9 and TRBJ1-1; unclear D gene. The CDR3 sequence is 13 residues long. In germline, CDR1 is SGDLS, CDR2 YYNGEE. V lost 0 bases and J 4 bases, leaving 7 bases between the germline ends. For the CDR3, the DNA is TGTGCCAGCAGCGTAGAGATGGGCACTGAAGCTTTCTTT. Its protein product is CASSVEMGTEAFF.

The sample holds many counts of this clonotype. The J gene is TRBJ2-3, the V gene TRBV3-1, with D perhaps being TRBD1 or TRBD2 (5 bases each). The CDR3 contains 15 residues. Germline V gene data show CDR1 as LGHDT and CDR2 as YNNKEL (reference sequence). The V gene lost 4 bases and the J gene lost 4 bases, with 15 bases spanning the gap. The CDR3 coding sequence is TGTGCCAGCAGCCCTGGGACCACCCCAGCAGATACGCAGTATTTT. Amino acids: CASSPGTTPADTQYF.

A word on this clonotype: Mismatch with germline at one junction end may stem from a read error. The chain employs TRBV27 and TRBJ1-2, with 8 positions matching TRBD1. The CDR3 is 14 residues long. CDR1 and CDR2 from the germline V gene are MNHEY and SMNVEV (reference sequence). CDR3 sequence reads: CATSESGGDYGYTF. The DNA of the CDR3 is TGTGCCACCAGTGAATCAGGGGGCGACTATGGCTACACCTTC.

The chain joins TRBV19 to TRBJ2-7; 15 bases map to TRBD2. The CDR3 runs to 15 residues. V trimming: 5 bases; J trimming: 4 bases; junction bases outside the gene matches: 3. CDR1 is LNHDA and CDR2 is SQIVND in the germline V gene (reference sequence). CDR3 DNA sequence: TGTGCCAGTAGTGTCGGGACTAGCGGGAGGTACGAGCAGTACTTC. Translation: CASSVGTSGRYEQYF.

As regards this clonotype: One end of the junction is discordant with germline, which a read error may explain. This sequence joins TRBV29-1 and TRBJ2-7, with 10 bases that match TRBD1. The CDR3 is made up of 17 amino acids. Looked up from germline, CDR1 is SQVTM and CDR2 is ANQGSEA. DNA of the CDR3: TGCAGCATTGAAGATGGGGCGGACAGGGGGGGTGGGGGCGAGCAGTACTTC. The encoded protein is CSIEDGADRGGGGEQYF.

This clonotype has a count of ten or more. This chain links TRBV2 with TRBJ2-3, with D hard to call. The V and J ends lost 11 bases and 2 bases respectively, with 17 bases between them. The length of the CDR3 is 14 residues. CDR1 is SNHLY, CDR2 FYNNEI, per germline. The CDR3 sequence is CAGSNPDITDTQYF. DNA for the CDR3: TGTGCCGGATCGAATCCAGATATCACAGATACGCAGTATTTT. Together with reference TRBV2 and TRBJ2-3, the CDR3 gives the full variable domain: EPEVTQTPSHQVTQMGQEVILRCVPISNHLYFYWYRQILGQKVEFLVSFYNNEISEKSEIFDDQFSVERPDGSNFTLKIRSTKLEDSAMYFCAGSNPDITDTQYFGPGTRLTVL.

This chain uses TRBV6-1 with TRBJ2-3; the D call may be TRBD1 or TRBD2 (7 bases each). V dropped 2 bases and J dropped 2 bases, with 17 bases sitting between them. The CDR3 length is 17 residues. The germline V gene encodes CDR1 MNHNS and CDR2 SASEGT. The CDR3 is CASSEWGGGKVTDTQYF. As DNA, the CDR3 is TGTGCCAGCAGTGAATGGGGAGGGGGCAAAGTCACAGATACGCAGTATTTT.

This clonotype was seen ten or more times. The chain is built from TRBV3-1 and TRBJ2-5; possibly TRBD2 for D (5 bases). This CDR3 has 15 amino acids. Germline CDR1 and CDR2: LGHDT and YNNKEL (reference sequence). V shed 1 base and J shed 6 bases, with 15 bases lying between them. The CDR3 is CASSQGEGLKKTQYF. DNA of the CDR3: TGTGCCAGCAGCCAAGGGGAAGGACTGAAAAAGACCCAGTACTTC.

This clonotype occurred a few times. This chain joins TRBV5-6 and TRBJ2-3; 12 nucleotides line up with TRBD2. CDR1 is SGHDT and CDR2 is YYEEEE in the germline V gene. The CDR3 runs to 16 residues. V lost 2 bases and J lost 7; bases outside the gene matches: 8. The chain's CDR3 is CASSFRTSGTRNTQYF. CDR3 in DNA: TGTGCCAGCAGCTTCCGGACTAGCGGGACTAGAAATACGCAGTATTTT.

V is TRBV12-3 or TRBV12-4 and J is TRBJ1-2; D is unclear. With 5 bases removed from V and 7 bases from J, the gap between germline ends came to 11 bases. The length of the CDR3 is 12 residues. CDR3 residues: CASSISEFGYTF. The DNA for the CDR3 is TGTGCCAGCAGTATCTCTGAATTTGGCTACACCTTC.

The sample holds many counts of this clonotype. The rearrangement uses TRBV30 and TRBJ2-7; D may correspond to TRBD1 or TRBD2 (5 bases each). The CDR3 extends over 15 amino acids. The germline V and J ends were trimmed by 0 bases and 0 bases, with 12 bases remaining between them. CDR1 GTSNPN and CDR2 SVGIG come from the germline V gene (reference sequence). This CDR3 reads CAWSVGDVGSYEQYF. Written as DNA, the CDR3 is TGTGCCTGGAGTGTAGGGGACGTCGGCTCCTACGAGCAGTACTTC.

V and J are TRBV15 and TRBJ1-1; 7 bases align to TRBD1. Unmatched junction bases numbered 3, after V lost 1 base and J lost 1 base. CDR3 length equals 15 residues. From germline, CDR1 is LNHNV and CDR2 YYDKDF (reference sequence). The CDR3 region has the DNA TGTGCCACCAGCAGAGCCGGGACAGCGAACACTGAAGCTTTCTTT. Translating it yields CATSRAGTANTEAFF. The whole variable domain, remainder taken from reference TRBV15 and TRBJ1-1, is DAMVIQNPRYQVTQFGKPVTLSCSQTLNHNVMYWYQQKSSQAPKLLFHYYDKDFNNEADTPDNFQSRRPNTSFCFLDIRSPGLGDTAMYLCATSRAGTANTEAFFGQGTRLTVV.

This clonotype was recorded a few times. The chain combines TRBV15 with TRBJ1-2; no clear D. Germline loops: CDR1 LNHNV, CDR2 YYDKDF (reference sequence). The CDR3 has 14 residues. V was trimmed by 0 bases and J by 6 bases, leaving 11 bases between them. The CDR3: CATSRDRSQHGYTF. CDR3 nucleotide sequence: TGTGCCACCAGCAGAGATAGAAGCCAGCATGGCTACACCTTC.

This clonotype was counted a few times. The chain employs TRBV9 and TRBJ1-3; D is unresolved. CDR3 length equals 14 residues. With 4 bases removed from V and 4 bases from J, the gap between germline ends came to 12 bases. Germline lookup yields CDR1 SGDLS and CDR2 YYNGEE. The DNA for the CDR3 is TGTGCCAGCAGCTCTGGGGTCGCGGGAAACACCATATATTTT. Its translation is CASSSGVAGNTIYF.

The chain employs TRBV29-1 and TRBJ2-3, with 9 bases lining up with TRBD2. The ends lost 3 bases at V and 3 bases at J; junction bases unmatched: 13. CDR3 length equals 17 residues. From germline, CDR1 is SQVTM and CDR2 ANQGSEA. The CDR3 sequence is CSVERSRPSGRTDTQYF. For the CDR3, the DNA is TGCAGCGTTGAGCGTTCGAGGCCCAGCGGGAGGACAGATACGCAGTATTTT.

This clonotype came up a few times. This rearrangement joins TRBV20-1 to TRBJ2-7, with TRBD2 identical over 12 bases. CDR3 length: 14 residues. Trimming removed 1 base from V and 4 bases from J; junction bases left unmatched: 2. Germline V gene lookup returns CDR1 DFQATT and CDR2 SNEGSKA (reference sequence). DNA for the CDR3: TGCAGTGCTAGAGGGACTAGCGGGAAATACGAGCAGTACTTC. Amino acids: CSARGTSGKYEQYF.

This chain uses TRBV27 with TRBJ2-2; 9 nucleotides line up with TRBD2. The germline CDR1 and CDR2 sequences are MNHEY and SMNVEV (reference sequence). Trimming took 7 bases from V and 4 from J; bases not matched to a gene: 7. The CDR3 runs 15 residues. CDR3 nucleotide sequence: TGTGCCAGCAAGCCGGCGGGAGGGCCCACCGGGGAGCTGTTTTTT. Encoded protein: CASKPAGGPTGELFF.